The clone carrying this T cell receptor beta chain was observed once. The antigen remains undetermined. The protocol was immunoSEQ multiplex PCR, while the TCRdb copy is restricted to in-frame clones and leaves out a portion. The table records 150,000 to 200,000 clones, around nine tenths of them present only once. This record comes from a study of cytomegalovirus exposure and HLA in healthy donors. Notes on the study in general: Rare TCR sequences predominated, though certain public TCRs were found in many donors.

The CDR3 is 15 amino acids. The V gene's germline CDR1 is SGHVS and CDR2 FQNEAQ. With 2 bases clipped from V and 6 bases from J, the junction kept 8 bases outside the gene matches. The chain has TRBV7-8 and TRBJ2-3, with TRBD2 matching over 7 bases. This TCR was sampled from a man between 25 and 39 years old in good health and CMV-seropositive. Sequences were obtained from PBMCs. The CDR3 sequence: CASSLIAGVPDTQYF. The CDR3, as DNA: TGTGCCAGCAGCTTAATCGCGGGGGTTCCGGATACGCAGTATTTT.